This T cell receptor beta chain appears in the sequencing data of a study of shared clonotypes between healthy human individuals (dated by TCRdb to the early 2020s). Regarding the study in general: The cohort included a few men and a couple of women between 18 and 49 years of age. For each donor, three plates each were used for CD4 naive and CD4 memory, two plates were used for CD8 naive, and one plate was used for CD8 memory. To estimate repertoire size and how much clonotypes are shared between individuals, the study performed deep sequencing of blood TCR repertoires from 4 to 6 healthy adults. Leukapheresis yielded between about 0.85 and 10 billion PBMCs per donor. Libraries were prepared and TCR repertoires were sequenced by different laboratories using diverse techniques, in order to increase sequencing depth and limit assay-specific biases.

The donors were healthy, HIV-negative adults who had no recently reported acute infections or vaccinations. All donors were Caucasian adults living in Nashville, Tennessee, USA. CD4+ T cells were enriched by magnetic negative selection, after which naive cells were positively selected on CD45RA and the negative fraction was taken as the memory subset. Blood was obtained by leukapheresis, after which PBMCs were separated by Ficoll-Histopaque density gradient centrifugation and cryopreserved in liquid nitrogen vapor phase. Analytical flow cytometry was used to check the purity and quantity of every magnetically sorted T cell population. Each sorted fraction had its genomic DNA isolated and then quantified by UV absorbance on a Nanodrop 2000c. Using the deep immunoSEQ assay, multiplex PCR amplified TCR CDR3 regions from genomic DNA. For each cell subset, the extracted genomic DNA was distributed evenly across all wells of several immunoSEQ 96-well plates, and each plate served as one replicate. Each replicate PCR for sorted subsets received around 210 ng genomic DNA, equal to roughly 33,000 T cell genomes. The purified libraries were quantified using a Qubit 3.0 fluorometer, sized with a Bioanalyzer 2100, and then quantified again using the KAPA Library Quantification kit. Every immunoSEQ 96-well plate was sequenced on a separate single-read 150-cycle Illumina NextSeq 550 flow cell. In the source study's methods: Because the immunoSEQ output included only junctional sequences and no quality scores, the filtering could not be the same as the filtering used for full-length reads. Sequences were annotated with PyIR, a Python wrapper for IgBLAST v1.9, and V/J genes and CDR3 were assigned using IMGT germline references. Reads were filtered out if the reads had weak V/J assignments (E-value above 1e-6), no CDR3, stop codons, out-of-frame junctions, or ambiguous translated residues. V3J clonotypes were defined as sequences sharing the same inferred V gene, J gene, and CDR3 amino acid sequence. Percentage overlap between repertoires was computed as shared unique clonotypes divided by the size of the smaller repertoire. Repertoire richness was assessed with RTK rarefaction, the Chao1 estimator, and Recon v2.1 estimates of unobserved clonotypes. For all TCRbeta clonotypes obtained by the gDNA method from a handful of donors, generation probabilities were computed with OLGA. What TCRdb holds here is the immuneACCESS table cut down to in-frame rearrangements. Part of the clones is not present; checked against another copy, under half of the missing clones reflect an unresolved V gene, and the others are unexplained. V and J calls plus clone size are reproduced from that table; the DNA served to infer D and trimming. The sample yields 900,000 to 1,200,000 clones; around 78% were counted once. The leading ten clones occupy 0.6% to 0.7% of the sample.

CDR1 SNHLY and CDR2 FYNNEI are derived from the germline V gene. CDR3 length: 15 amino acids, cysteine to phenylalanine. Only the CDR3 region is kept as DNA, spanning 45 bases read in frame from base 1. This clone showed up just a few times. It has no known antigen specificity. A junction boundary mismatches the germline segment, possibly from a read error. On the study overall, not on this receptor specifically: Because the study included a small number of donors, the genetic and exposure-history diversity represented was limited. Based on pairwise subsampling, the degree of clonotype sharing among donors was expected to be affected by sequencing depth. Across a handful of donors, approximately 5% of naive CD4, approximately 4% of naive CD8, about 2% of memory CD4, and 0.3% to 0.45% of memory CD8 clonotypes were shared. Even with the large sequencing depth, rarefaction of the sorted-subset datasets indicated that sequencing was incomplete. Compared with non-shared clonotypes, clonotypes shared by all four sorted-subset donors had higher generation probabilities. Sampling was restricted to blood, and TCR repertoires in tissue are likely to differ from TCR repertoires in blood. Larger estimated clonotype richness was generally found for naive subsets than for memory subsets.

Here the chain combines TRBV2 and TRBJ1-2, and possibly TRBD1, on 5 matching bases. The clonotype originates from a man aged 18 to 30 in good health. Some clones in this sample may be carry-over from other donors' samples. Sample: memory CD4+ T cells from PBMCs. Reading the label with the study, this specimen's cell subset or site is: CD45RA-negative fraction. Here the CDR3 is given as CASREGWGRGYGYTF. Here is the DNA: TGTGCCAGCAGGGAAGGGTGGGGGAGAGGCTATGGCTACACCTTC.